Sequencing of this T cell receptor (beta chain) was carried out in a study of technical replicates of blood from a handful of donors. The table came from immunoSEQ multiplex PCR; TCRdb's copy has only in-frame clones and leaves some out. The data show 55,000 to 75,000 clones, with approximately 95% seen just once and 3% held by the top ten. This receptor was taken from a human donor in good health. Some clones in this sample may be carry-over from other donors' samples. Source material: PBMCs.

The CDR3, as DNA: TGTGCCAGCAGTGGATTACTTGATACGCAGTATTTT. The encoded protein is CASSGLLDTQYF. The chain is built from TRBV2 and TRBJ2-3; no clear D. Germline V gives CDR1 SNHLY, CDR2 FYNNEI. The V gene lost 4 bases and the J gene lost 6 bases, with 8 bases spanning the gap. This CDR3 has 12 amino acids.